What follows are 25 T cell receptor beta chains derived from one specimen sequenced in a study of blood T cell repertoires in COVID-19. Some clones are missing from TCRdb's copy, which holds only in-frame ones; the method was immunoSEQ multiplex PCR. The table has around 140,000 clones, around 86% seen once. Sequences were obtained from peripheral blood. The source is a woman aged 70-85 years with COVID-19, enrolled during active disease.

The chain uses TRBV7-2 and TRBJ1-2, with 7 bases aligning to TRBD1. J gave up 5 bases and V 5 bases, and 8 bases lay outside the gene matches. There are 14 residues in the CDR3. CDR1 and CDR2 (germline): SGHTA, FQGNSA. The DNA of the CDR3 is TGTGCCAGCAGCGAAGGTGGCAGGGGGTATGGCTACACCTTC. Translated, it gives CASSEGGRGYGYTF.

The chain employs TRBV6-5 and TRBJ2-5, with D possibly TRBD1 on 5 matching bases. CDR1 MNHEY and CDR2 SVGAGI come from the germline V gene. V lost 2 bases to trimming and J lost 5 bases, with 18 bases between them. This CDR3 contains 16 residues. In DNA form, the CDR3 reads TGTGCCAGCAGTTACCAGGGTGCGCCCCCATGGGAGACCCAGTACTTC. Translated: CASSYQGAPPWETQYF.

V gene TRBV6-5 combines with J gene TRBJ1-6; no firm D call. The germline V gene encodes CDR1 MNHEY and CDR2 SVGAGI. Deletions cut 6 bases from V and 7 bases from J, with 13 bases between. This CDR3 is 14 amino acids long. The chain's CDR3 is CASRTTELNSPLHF. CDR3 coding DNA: TGTGCCAGCAGAACCACCGAGCTCAATTCACCCCTCCACTTT.

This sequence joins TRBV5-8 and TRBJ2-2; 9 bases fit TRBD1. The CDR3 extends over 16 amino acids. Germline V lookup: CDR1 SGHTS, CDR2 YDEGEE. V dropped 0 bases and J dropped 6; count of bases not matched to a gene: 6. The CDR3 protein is CASSLGDRERSGELFF. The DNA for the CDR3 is TGTGCCAGCAGCTTGGGGGACAGGGAAAGATCCGGGGAGCTGTTTTTT.

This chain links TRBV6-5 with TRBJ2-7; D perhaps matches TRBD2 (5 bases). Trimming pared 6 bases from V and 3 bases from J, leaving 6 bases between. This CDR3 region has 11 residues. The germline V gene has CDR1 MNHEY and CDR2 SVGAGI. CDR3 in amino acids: CASSRGYEQYF. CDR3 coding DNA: TGTGCCAGCAGCCGGGGCTACGAGCAGTACTTC.

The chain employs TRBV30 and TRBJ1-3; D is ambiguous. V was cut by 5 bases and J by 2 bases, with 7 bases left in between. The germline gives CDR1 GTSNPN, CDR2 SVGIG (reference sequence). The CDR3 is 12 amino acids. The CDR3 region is CAWSGTGNTIYF. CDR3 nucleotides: TGTGCCTGGTCCGGTACTGGAAACACCATATATTTT.

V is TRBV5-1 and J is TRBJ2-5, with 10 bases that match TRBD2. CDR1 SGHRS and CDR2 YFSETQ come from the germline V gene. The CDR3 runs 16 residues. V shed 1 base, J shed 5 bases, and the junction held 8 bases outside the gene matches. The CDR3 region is CASSLSSGGAGETQYF. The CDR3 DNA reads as TGCGCCAGCAGCTTGTCCAGCGGGGGGGCCGGGGAGACCCAGTACTTC. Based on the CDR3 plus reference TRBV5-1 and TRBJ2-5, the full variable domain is KAGVTQTPRYLIKTRGQQVTLSCSPISGHRSVSWYQQTPGQGLQFLFEYFSETQRNKGNFPGRFSGRQFSNSRSEMNVSTLELGDSALYLCASSLSSGGAGETQYFGPGTRLLVL.

This CDR3 is CASSLGSGGVWNEQFF. The CDR3 DNA follows: TGTGCCAGCAGCCTTGGTAGCGGGGGGGTGTGGAATGAGCAGTTCTTC. The chain uses TRBV3-1 (or the pseudogene TRBV3-2) and TRBJ2-1, with TRBD2 identical over 11 bases. Germline values: CDR1 LGHDT, CDR2 YNNKEL (reference sequence). This CDR3 contains 16 residues. V shed 4 bases and J 7 bases; nucleotides not matched to a gene: 9.

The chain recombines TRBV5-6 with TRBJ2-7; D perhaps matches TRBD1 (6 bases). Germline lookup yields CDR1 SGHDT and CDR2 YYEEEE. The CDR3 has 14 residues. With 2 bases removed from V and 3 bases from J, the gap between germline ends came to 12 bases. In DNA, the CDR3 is TGTGCCAGCAGCTTTTTGGGGGCTAACTACGAGCAGTACTTC. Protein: CASSFLGANYEQYF.

CDR3 region: CASSPKVGGAGELFF. DNA of the CDR3: TGTGCCAGCAGCCCCAAAGTAGGGGGGGCCGGGGAGCTGTTTTTT. The gene calls are TRBV7-6 and TRBJ2-2, with D possibly TRBD2 on 7 matching bases. CDR1 and CDR2 from the germline V gene are SGHVS and FNYEAQ. The CDR3 covers 15 residues. Between the trimmed V and J ends, which lost 5 bases and 6 bases, there was a span of 16 bases.

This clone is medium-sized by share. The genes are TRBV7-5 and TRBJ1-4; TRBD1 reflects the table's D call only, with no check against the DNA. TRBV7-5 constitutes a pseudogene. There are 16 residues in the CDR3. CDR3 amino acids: CARSFRQVTKDEKLFF. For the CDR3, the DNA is TGTGCCAGAAGCTTTCGGCAGGTCACAAAGGATGAAAAACTGTTTTTT.

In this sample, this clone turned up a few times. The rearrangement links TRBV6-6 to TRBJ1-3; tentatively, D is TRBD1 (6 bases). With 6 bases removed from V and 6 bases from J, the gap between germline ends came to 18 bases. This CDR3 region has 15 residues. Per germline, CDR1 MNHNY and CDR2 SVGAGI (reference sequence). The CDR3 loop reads CASSHGRGNVNTIYF. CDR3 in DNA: TGTGCCAGCAGCCACGGCAGGGGAAATGTAAACACCATATATTTT.

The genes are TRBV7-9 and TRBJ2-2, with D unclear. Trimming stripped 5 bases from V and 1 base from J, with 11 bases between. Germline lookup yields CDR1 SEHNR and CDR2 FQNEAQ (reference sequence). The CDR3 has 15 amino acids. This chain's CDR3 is CASSPQSGNTGELFF. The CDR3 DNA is TGTGCCAGCAGCCCACAATCAGGGAACACCGGGGAGCTGTTTTTT.

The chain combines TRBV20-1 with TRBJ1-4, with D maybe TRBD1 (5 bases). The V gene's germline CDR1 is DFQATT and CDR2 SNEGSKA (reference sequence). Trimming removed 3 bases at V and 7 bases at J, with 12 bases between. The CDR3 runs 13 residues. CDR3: CSASGQGGEKLFF. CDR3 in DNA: TGCAGTGCTAGTGGGCAGGGAGGTGAAAAACTGTTTTTT.

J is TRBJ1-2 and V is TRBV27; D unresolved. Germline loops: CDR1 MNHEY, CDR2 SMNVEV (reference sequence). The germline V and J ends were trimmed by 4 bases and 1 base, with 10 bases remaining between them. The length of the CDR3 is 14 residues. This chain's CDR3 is CASSSPRLNYGYTF. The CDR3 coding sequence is TGTGCCAGCAGTTCCCCCCGTCTTAACTATGGCTACACCTTC.

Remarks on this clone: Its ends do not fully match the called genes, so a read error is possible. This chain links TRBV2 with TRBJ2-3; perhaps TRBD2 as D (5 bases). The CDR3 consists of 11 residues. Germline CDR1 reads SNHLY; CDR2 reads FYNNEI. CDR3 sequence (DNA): TGTGCCAGCAGTAGAACTACTAGTAGGGATTTT. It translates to CASSRTTSRDF.

This CDR3 is CASMAVGGNYGYTF. The CDR3, as DNA: TGTGCCAGCATGGCGGTGGGGGGTAACTATGGCTACACCTTC. The gene calls are TRBV27 and TRBJ1-2; D may be TRBD1 (5 bases). This CDR3 comprises 14 residues. Looked up from germline, CDR1 is MNHEY and CDR2 is SMNVEV (reference sequence). Deletions cut 7 bases from V and 1 base from J, with 13 bases between.

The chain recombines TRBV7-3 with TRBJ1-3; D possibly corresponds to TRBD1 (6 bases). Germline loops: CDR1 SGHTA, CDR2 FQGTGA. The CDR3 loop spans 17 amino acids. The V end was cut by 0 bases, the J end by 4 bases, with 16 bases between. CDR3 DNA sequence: TGTGCCAGCAGCTTAACGTTAAGGGGACAAGGAGGAAACACCATATATTTT. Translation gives CASSLTLRGQGGNTIYF.

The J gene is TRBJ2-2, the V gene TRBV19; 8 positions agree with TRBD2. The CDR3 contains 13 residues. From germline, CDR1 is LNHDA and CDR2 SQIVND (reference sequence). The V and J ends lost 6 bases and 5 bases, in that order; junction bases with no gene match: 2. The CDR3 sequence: CASSASGTGELFF. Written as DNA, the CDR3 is TGTGCCAGTAGCGCTAGCGGGACCGGGGAGCTGTTTTTT. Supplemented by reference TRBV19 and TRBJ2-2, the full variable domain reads DGGITQSPKYLFRKEGQNVTLSCEQNLNHDAMYWYRQDPGQGLRLIYYSQIVNDFQKGDIAEGYSVSREKKESFPLTVTSAQKNPTAFYLCASSASGTGELFFGEGSRLTVL.

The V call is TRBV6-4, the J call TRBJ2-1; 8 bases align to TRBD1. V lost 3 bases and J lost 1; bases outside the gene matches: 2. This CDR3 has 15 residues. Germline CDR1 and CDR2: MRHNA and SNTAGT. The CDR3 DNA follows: TGTGCCAGCAGTGATCGGACAGGGTCCTACAATGAGCAGTTCTTC. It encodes CASSDRTGSYNEQFF.

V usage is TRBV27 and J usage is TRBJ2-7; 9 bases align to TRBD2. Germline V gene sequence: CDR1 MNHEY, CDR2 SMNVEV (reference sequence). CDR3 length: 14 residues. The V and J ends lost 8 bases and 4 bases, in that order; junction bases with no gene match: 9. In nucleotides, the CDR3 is TGTGCCAGCCGCTGGGCTAGCGGGGTGTACGAGCAGTACTTC. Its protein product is CASRWASGVYEQYF.

The CDR3 bases are TGTGCCAGCAGCTTAGGGCTAGCGGGGAACACCGGGGAGCTGTTTTTT. It codes for CASSLGLAGNTGELFF. The chain links TRBV7-2 to TRBJ2-2; 8 bases are shared with TRBD2. J lost 1 base, V lost 1 base, and 2 bases had no gene match. Looked up from germline, CDR1 is SGHTA and CDR2 is FQGNSA. The CDR3 length is 16 residues.

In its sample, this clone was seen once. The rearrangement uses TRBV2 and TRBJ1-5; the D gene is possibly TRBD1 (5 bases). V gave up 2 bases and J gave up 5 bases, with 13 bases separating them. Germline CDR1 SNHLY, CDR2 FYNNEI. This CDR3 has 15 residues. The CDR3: CASSESSGPHQPQHF. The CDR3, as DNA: TGTGCCAGCAGTGAATCTTCAGGGCCGCATCAGCCCCAGCATTTT.

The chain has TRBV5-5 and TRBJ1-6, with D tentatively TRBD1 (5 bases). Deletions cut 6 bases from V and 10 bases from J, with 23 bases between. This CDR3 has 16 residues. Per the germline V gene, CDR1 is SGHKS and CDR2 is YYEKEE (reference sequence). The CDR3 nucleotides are TGTGCCAGCACCCTCCAACATGGGGGGTTTAACTCACCCCTCCACTTT. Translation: CASTLQHGGFNSPLHF.

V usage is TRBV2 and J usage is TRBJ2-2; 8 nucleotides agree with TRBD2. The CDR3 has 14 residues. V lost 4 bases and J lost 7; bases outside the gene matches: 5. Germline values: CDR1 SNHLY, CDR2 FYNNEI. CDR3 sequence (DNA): TGTGCCAGCAGTGGCGCGGGGGGCGGCGGGGAGCTGTTTTTT. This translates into CASSGAGGGGELFF.